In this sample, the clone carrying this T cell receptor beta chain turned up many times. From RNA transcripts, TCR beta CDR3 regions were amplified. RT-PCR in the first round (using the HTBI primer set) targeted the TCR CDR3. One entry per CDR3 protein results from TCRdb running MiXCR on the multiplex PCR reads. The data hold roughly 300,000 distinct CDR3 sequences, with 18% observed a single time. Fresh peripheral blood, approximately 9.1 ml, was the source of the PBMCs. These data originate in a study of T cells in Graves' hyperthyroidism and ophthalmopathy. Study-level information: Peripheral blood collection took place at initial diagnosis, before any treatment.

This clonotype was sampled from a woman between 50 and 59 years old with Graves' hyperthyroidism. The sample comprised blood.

This chain's CDR3 is CASSYPRQTSNYGYTF. The CDR3 bases are TGTGCCAGCAGTTACCCTCGACAGACTTCTAACTATGGCTACACCTTC. The rearrangement uses TRBV6-2 or TRBV6-3 and TRBJ1-2; the D gene is possibly TRBD1 (5 bases). This CDR3 region has 16 residues. V lost 2 bases and J 0 bases, leaving 13 bases between the germline ends. CDR1 is MNHEY, CDR2 SVGEGT, per germline.